The present T cell receptor (beta chain) was sequenced within a study of blood T cells in healthy people across ages. Study-wide points: Whereas aged donors had fewer naive CD4+ cells, long-lived donors had more of them and higher diversity.

Trimming at V came to 6 bases and at J to 8 bases, leaving 10 bases not matched to a gene. The CDR3 covers 15 residues. Total RNA, at least 5.5 micrograms per sample, came from PBMCs. A second PCR of about 6 to 12 cycles used a sample-barcoded 5' primer and a J-beta primer mix. A tag from a template-switch adaptor with 12 random nucleotides marked each cDNA molecule. TCRdb reprocessed the 5' RACE reads with MiXCR, giving one entry per CDR3 protein. The table lists about 840,000 distinct CDR3 sequences, under 35% of them singletons. As to this clonotype: What it recognizes is unknown.

The sample was also linked to a second study, of T cells of mothers and their children. Per that study: The study recruited three healthy Caucasian mothers and their six children as donors.

The V and J genes are TRBV12-3 or TRBV12-4 and TRBJ1-4, with 9 nucleotides matching TRBD1. The source is a woman in her thirties or forties in good health. The sample taken for sequencing was blood. The CDR3 sequence is CASRRLRDRDEKLFF. The CDR3 region has the DNA TGTGCCAGCAGAAGGCTCCGGGACAGGGACGAAAAACTGTTTTTT.